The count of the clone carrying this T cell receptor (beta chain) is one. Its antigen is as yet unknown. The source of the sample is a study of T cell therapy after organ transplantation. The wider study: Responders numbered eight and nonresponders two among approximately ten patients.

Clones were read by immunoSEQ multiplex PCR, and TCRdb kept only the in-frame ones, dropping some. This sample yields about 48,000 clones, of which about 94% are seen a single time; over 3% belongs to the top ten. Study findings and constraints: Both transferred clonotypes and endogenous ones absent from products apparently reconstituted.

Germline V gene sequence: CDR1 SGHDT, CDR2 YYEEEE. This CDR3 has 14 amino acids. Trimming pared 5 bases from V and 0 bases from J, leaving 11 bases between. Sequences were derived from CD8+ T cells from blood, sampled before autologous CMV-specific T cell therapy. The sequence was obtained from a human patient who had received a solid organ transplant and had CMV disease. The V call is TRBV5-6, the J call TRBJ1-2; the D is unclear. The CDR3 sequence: CASSPGRTNYGYTF. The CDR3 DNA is TGTGCCAGCAGTCCTGGACGGACTAACTATGGCTACACCTTC.